The 21 T cell receptor beta chains listed next were all sequenced from one sample in a study of T cell repertoires in cytomegalovirus infection. Using its own MiXCR run on the reads, TCRdb lists one record per CDR3 protein. Among more than 500,000 distinct CDR3 sequences listed, more than 15% were seen once. Sequencing was carried out using CD8+ T cells from PBMCs. These receptors came from a human donor in good health (CMV status not recorded). Some clones in this sample may be carry-over from other donors' samples.

The rearrangement uses TRBV20-1 and TRBJ2-5; the D call may be TRBD1 or TRBD2 (5 bases each). The V gene lost 5 bases and the J gene lost 0 bases, with 22 bases spanning the gap. The CDR3 spans 17 residues. Germline loops: CDR1 DFQATT, CDR2 SNEGSKA (reference sequence). The CDR3 coding sequence is TGCAGTGCTCCTGGGGACGGCTTCTTTGAGGACCAAGAGACCCAGTACTTC. It translates to CSAPGDGFFEDQETQYF.

This clonotype was observed many times. This chain connects TRBV2 to TRBJ2-1, with unresolved D. The CDR3 runs 17 residues. V shed 2 bases and J shed 0 bases, with 14 bases lying between them. Germline CDR1 is SNHLY and CDR2 is FYNNEI. CDR3 nucleotide sequence: TGTGCCAGCAGTGAATTAGGCACCCGGAGCTCCTACAATGAGCAGTTCTTC. Translation gives CASSELGTRSSYNEQFF.

This clonotype was counted at least ten times. This chain joins TRBV7-9 and TRBJ1-5; D is unresolved. This CDR3 spans 14 amino acids. With 5 bases removed from V and 4 bases from J, the gap between germline ends came to 12 bases. The germline gives CDR1 SEHNR, CDR2 FQNEAQ (reference sequence). The DNA for the CDR3 is TGTGCCAGCAGCCCCTTCACAGCTAATCAGCCCCAGCATTTT. This sequence encodes CASSPFTANQPQHF.

This clonotype turned up a few times. J is TRBJ2-7 and V is TRBV4-2, with TRBD2 identical over 8 bases. V gave up 0 bases and J gave up 5 bases; unmatched junction bases: 6. The CDR3 loop spans 15 amino acids. Germline assignment: CDR1 LGHNA and CDR2 YNFKEQ. The CDR3 DNA reads as TGTGCCAGCAGCCAAGATTACAGCGGGAGCGACGAGCAGTACTTC. Protein sequence: CASSQDYSGSDEQYF.

This clonotype was counted between two and nine times. The chain joins TRBV14 to TRBJ2-5, with D possibly TRBD2 on 5 matching bases. The CDR3 loop spans 17 amino acids. Trimming removed 2 bases at V and 4 bases at J, with 20 bases between. Germline lookup yields CDR1 SGHDN and CDR2 FVKESK. CDR3 DNA: TGTGCCAGCAGCCAAAGGTTAAGGACGTCTGGAGGAGAGACCCAGTACTTC. This gives the protein CASSQRLRTSGGETQYF.

This clonotype was detected ten times or more. This sequence joins TRBV28 and TRBJ2-7; 8 nucleotides align to TRBD1. Unmatched junction bases numbered 9, after V lost 8 bases and J lost 6 bases. Germline-derived CDR1 and CDR2 are MDHEN and SYDVKM. The CDR3 spans 13 residues. This CDR3 is CASAQQGAGEQYF. CDR3 in DNA: TGTGCCAGCGCCCAGCAGGGGGCGGGCGAGCAGTACTTC.

The chain combines TRBV5-1 with TRBJ1-1; a possible D gene is TRBD1 (6 bases). The CDR3 totals 14 residues. Trimming shortened V by 4 bases and J by 5 bases, and 15 bases separated the two germline ends. The V gene's germline CDR1 is SGHRS and CDR2 YFSETQ. The CDR3 loop is CASSPGGGRTEAFF. In DNA form, the CDR3 reads TGCGCCAGCAGCCCCGGAGGGGGACGGACTGAAGCTTTCTTT.

A single count supports this clonotype. A much larger clone sits a single nucleotide away, making a read error possible. DNA of the CDR3: TGCAGCGTTCTAGCCTGGGGCCATGACGAGCAGTACTTC. Translating gives CSVLAWGHDEQYF. The V gene is TRBV29-1, the J gene TRBJ2-7; D may be TRBD1 or TRBD2 (5 bases each). This CDR3 has 13 residues. V lost 5 bases and J 5 bases, leaving 16 bases between the germline ends. CDR1 and CDR2 from the germline V gene are SQVTM and ANQGSEA.

A few counts support this clonotype. This CDR3 is CASSLSVGGGGLRDEQFF. The CDR3 DNA reads as TGCGCCAGCAGCTTGTCCGTCGGTGGCGGGGGCCTTCGTGATGAGCAGTTCTTC. This chain joins TRBV5-1 and TRBJ2-1; possibly TRBD2 for D (7 bases). Germline CDR1 and CDR2: SGHRS and YFSETQ. V was cut by 1 base and J by 8 bases, with 25 bases left in between. CDR3 length equals 18 residues.

The rearrangement links TRBV7-9 to TRBJ2-7, with D possibly TRBD1 on 6 matching bases. V lost 7 bases and J 6 bases, leaving 13 bases between the germline ends. Germline CDR1 is SEHNR and CDR2 is FQNEAQ (reference sequence). The CDR3 has 12 amino acids. The CDR3 region has the DNA TGTGCCAGCACCCTAGGGGGTCTCGAGCAGTACTTC. It translates to CASTLGGLEQYF. Combining the CDR3 with reference TRBV7-9 and TRBJ2-7 gives the whole variable domain DTGVSQNPRHKITKRGQNVTFRCDPISEHNRLYWYRQTLGQGPEFLTYFQNEAQLEKSRLLSDRFSAERPKGSFSTLEIQRTEQGDSAMYLCASTLGGLEQYFGPGTRLTVT.

In its sample, this clonotype was seen a few times. This chain uses TRBV19 with TRBJ1-1; 9 bases match TRBD1. Germline CDR1 and CDR2: LNHDA and SQIVND (reference sequence). V lost 6 bases and J lost 1; bases outside the gene matches: 9. The CDR3 covers 16 residues. In nucleotides, the CDR3 is TGTGCCAGTAGCCCGTGGACAGGGGTCGCGAACACTGAAGCTTTCTTT. Its protein is CASSPWTGVANTEAFF.

There are many counts of this clonotype. This sequence joins TRBV12-3 or TRBV12-4 and TRBJ2-2, with D perhaps given as TRBD1 or TRBD2 (5 bases each). Trimming removed 8 bases at V and 0 bases at J, with 13 bases between. The CDR3 loop spans 15 amino acids. The DNA of the CDR3 is TGTGCCAGCCGGGAAGGGGCTACGAACACCGGGGAGCTGTTTTTT. Its translation is CASREGATNTGELFF.

The sample holds a few counts of this clonotype. The gene calls are TRBV29-1 and TRBJ2-1, with 10 bases that match TRBD2. CDR1 SQVTM and CDR2 ANQGSEA come from the germline V gene. V gave up 7 bases and J gave up 9 bases; unmatched junction bases: 18. CDR3 size: 16 residues. CDR3 nucleotide sequence: TGCAGCGCTCCCTCAAACGCGGGACTAGCGAGGAGTGAGCAGTTCTTC. This encodes CSAPSNAGLARSEQFF.

This clonotype occurred many times. The chain recombines TRBV5-4 with TRBJ2-1; 8 positions agree with TRBD2. The germline V gene has CDR1 SGHNT and CDR2 YYREEE (reference sequence). This CDR3 is 17 amino acids long. The junction had 15 bases not matched to a gene; V was cut back by 3 bases and J by 7 bases. CDR3 in amino acids: CASSSALGLGKLNEQFF. The CDR3 coding sequence is TGTGCCAGCAGCTCGGCGCTGGGACTAGGAAAATTAAATGAGCAGTTCTTC.

This clonotype was seen at least ten times. The J gene is TRBJ2-6, the V gene TRBV7-9; 9 bases are shared with TRBD1. The trim removed 4 bases at V and 2 bases at J, leaving 6 bases unmatched. The germline gives CDR1 SEHNR, CDR2 FQNEAQ (reference sequence). The CDR3 has 17 amino acids. The CDR3 DNA reads as TGTGCCAGCAGCTCGGGACAGGGAATTACTGGGGCCAACGTCCTGACTTTC. Amino acids: CASSSGQGITGANVLTF. Looking up the rest from reference TRBV7-9 and TRBJ2-6 gives the full variable domain: DTGVSQNPRHKITKRGQNVTFRCDPISEHNRLYWYRQTLGQGPEFLTYFQNEAQLEKSRLLSDRFSAERPKGSFSTLEIQRTEQGDSAMYLCASSSGQGITGANVLTFGAGSRLTVL.

This clonotype came up many times. This chain connects TRBV19 to TRBJ2-1; 8 bases align to TRBD2. The germline V gene encodes CDR1 LNHDA and CDR2 SQIVND (reference sequence). There are 16 residues in the CDR3. V lost 4 bases, J lost 5 bases, and 10 bases stayed unmatched. CDR3 sequence: CASSNRSGRRDNEQFF. In nucleotides, the CDR3 is TGTGCCAGTAGTAATAGGAGCGGGAGAAGGGACAATGAGCAGTTCTTC.

This chain links TRBV6-5 with TRBJ2-1; D may match TRBD1 or TRBD2 (5 bases each). The CDR3 is 15 amino acids. Looked up from germline, CDR1 is MNHEY and CDR2 is SVGAGI. Trimming removed 7 bases at V and 1 base at J, with 14 bases between. The CDR3 loop reads CASTLDSDSYNEQFF. For the CDR3, the DNA is TGTGCCAGCACACTAGACAGCGATTCCTACAATGAGCAGTTCTTC.

This clonotype was picked up many times. This chain links TRBV7-8 with TRBJ2-2; D tentatively fits TRBD1 or TRBD2 (6 bases each). V shed 5 bases and J shed 0 bases, with 10 bases lying between them. The CDR3 spans 15 residues. The germline V gene encodes CDR1 SGHVS and CDR2 FQNEAQ. Here the CDR3 reads CASSPGGSNTGELFF. The DNA of the CDR3 is TGTGCCAGCAGCCCCGGGGGCTCGAACACCGGGGAGCTGTTTTTT.

Many counts were recorded for this clonotype. CDR3 loop: CASSLDRNNEQFF. The CDR3 DNA reads as TGTGCCAGCAGCTTGGACAGAAACAATGAGCAGTTCTTC. The chain employs TRBV7-8 and TRBJ2-1; D perhaps matches TRBD1 (6 bases). V lost 3 bases to trimming and J lost 5 bases, with 8 bases between them. CDR3 size: 13 residues. Germline assignment: CDR1 SGHVS and CDR2 FQNEAQ.

This clonotype was recorded at least ten times. The chain uses TRBV28 and TRBJ2-5, with 9 bases aligning to TRBD2. This CDR3 is built from 16 residues. CDR1 MDHEN and CDR2 SYDVKM come from the germline V gene. V lost 6 bases, J lost 5 bases, and 13 bases stayed unmatched. CDR3 loop: CASSKGSGGLQETQYF. CDR3 nucleotides: TGTGCCAGCAGCAAAGGTAGCGGGGGCCTCCAGGAGACCCAGTACTTC.

The chain uses TRBV20-1 and TRBJ2-6, with D tentatively TRBD1 or TRBD2 (5 bases each). This CDR3 is built from 14 residues. CDR1 and CDR2 from the germline V gene are DFQATT and SNEGSKA (reference sequence). Trimming left V 1 base short and J 4 bases short, with 8 bases between. Here the CDR3 reads CSARGGAGANVLTF. The CDR3 DNA reads as TGCAGTGCTAGAGGAGGGGCAGGGGCCAACGTCCTGACTTTC.